These 15 T cell receptor beta chains originate from one sample sequenced in a study of radiation and T cells in renal cell carcinoma. The sample's time point: blood 4 weeks post-SBRT, at nephrectomy. Treatment described: 15 Gy SBRT to primary tumor, nephrectomy 4 weeks later. Some clones are missing from TCRdb's copy, which holds only in-frame ones; the method was immunoSEQ multiplex PCR. Altogether about 150,000 clones are present, less than 90% being singletons, with the ten largest covering around a sixth. This sample comprised blood, obtained from a patient whose treatment included radiotherapy and nephrectomy. All receptors derive from a woman aged 45-65 years with renal cell carcinoma.

The chain carries TRBV19 and TRBJ1-5; perhaps TRBD1 as D (5 bases). From germline, CDR1 is LNHDA and CDR2 SQIVND (reference sequence). The CDR3 consists of 14 residues. The V gene lost 5 bases and the J gene lost 9 bases, with 17 bases spanning the gap. CDR3 in amino acids: CASSRAGGTRPQHF. The CDR3 DNA is TGTGCCAGTAGTCGGGCAGGAGGGACCCGGCCCCAGCATTTT.

This clone has only a few counts. This sequence joins TRBV28 and TRBJ1-5, with D perhaps TRBD1 (6 bases). The CDR3 contains 14 residues. V was trimmed by 6 bases and J by 3 bases, leaving 12 bases between them. Germline V lookup: CDR1 MDHEN, CDR2 SYDVKM. CDR3 in amino acids: CASRPGQSNQPQHF. The CDR3 coding sequence is TGTGCCAGCAGACCCGGACAGTCCAATCAGCCCCAGCATTTT.

The V call is TRBV10-3, the J call TRBJ1-6; D ambiguous. Trimming removed 0 bases at V and 14 bases at J, with 14 bases between. The CDR3 sequence is 14 residues long. Germline CDR1 ENHRY, CDR2 SYGVKD. The chain's CDR3 is CAISESEDIQALHF. The CDR3, as DNA: TGTGCCATCAGTGAGTCTGAAGATATTCAGGCCCTCCACTTT.

The chain combines TRBV19 with TRBJ2-7, with D perhaps TRBD1 (5 bases). CDR1 and CDR2 (germline): LNHDA, SQIVND (reference sequence). The CDR3 totals 12 residues. V lost 5 bases, J lost 4 bases, and 9 bases lay in between. CDR3 region: CASSAQGYEQYF. The CDR3 region has the DNA TGTGCCAGTAGTGCCCAGGGATACGAGCAGTACTTC.

CDR3 sequence (DNA): TGCGCCAGCAGCCAAGATAGACATCTCTCTTCCTATGGCTACACCTTC. This sequence encodes CASSQDRHLSSYGYTF. The chain is built from TRBV4-3 and TRBJ1-2; D is unclear. The CDR3 has 16 residues. Trimming stripped 0 bases from V and 4 bases from J, with 15 bases between. The germline CDR1 and CDR2 sequences are LGHNA and YSLEER.

This clone was observed a single time. The chain recombines TRBV7-9 with TRBJ2-2, with D unresolved. The CDR3 totals 15 residues. Per the germline V gene, CDR1 is SEHNR and CDR2 is FQNEAQ (reference sequence). V lost 2 bases and J lost 0, with 7 bases in between. The CDR3 nucleotides read TGTGCCAGCAGCTTATTCGACACGAACACCGGGGAGCTGTTTTTT. This codes for CASSLFDTNTGELFF.

This chain uses TRBV5-5 with TRBJ2-5; D may be TRBD1 (6 bases). CDR1 is SGHKS and CDR2 is YYEKEE in the germline V gene (reference sequence). The length of the CDR3 is 14 residues. Trimming left V 0 bases short and J 4 bases short, with 10 bases between. CDR3 sequence reads: CASSLGGTSETQYF. The CDR3 DNA sequence: TGTGCCAGCAGCTTGGGAGGGACATCAGAGACCCAGTACTTC.

This chain links TRBV28 with TRBJ2-2, with 8 bases matching TRBD1. The CDR3 is made up of 17 amino acids. Germline V gene sequence: CDR1 MDHEN, CDR2 SYDVKM. J lost 6 bases, V lost 5 bases, and 14 bases had no gene match. CDR3 amino acids: CASSPPTGTGGPGELFF. As DNA, the CDR3 is TGTGCCAGCAGTCCCCCAACCGGGACAGGTGGACCCGGGGAGCTGTTTTTT.

The chain uses TRBV4-3 and TRBJ1-2; D ambiguous. The CDR3 has 13 amino acids. Germline CDR1 and CDR2: LGHNA and YSLEER. V was trimmed by 1 base and J by 6 bases, leaving 9 bases between them. The CDR3 DNA reads as TGCGCCAGCAGCCAAGCCCCGCCTCATGGCTACACCTTC. This codes for CASSQAPPHGYTF.

The genes are TRBV5-1 and TRBJ2-7, with a possible D match to TRBD2 (5 bases). Trimming cost V 1 base and J 6 bases, with 17 bases left between them. This CDR3 has 15 residues. From germline, CDR1 is SGHRS and CDR2 YFSETQ. The CDR3 sequence: CASSLSVTGSSEQYF. The CDR3 nucleotides are TGCGCCAGCAGCTTGAGCGTGACGGGGTCAAGCGAGCAGTACTTC.

V usage is TRBV4-3 and J usage is TRBJ1-6; no definite D call. V lost 0 bases and J lost 4, with 1 base in between. CDR1 and CDR2 from the germline V gene are LGHNA and YSLEER. The CDR3 contains 13 residues. CDR3 coding DNA: TGCGCCAGCAGCCAAGATTATAATTCACCCCTCCACTTT. Encoded protein: CASSQDYNSPLHF.

The chain has TRBV6-5 and TRBJ1-1; tentatively, D is TRBD1 (6 bases). Trimming stripped 7 bases from V and 1 base from J, with 13 bases between. Germline CDR1 and CDR2: MNHEY and SVGAGI. The CDR3 has 14 residues. The CDR3 spells CASIGIQGNTEAFF. CDR3 DNA: TGTGCCAGCATCGGGATACAGGGGAACACTGAAGCTTTCTTT.

The V and J genes are TRBV4-1 and TRBJ2-7; D unclear. CDR1 and CDR2 from the germline V gene are MGHRA and YSYEKL. This CDR3 is 14 amino acids long. Trimming removed 6 bases from V and 3 bases from J, with 15 bases in between. The CDR3 reads CASSPYPGLYEQYF. The CDR3 coding sequence is TGCGCCAGCAGTCCATACCCGGGCCTCTACGAGCAGTACTTC.

The chain joins TRBV15 to TRBJ1-2, with TRBD1 matching 12 bases. This CDR3 comprises 16 residues. Germline V gene sequence: CDR1 LNHNV, CDR2 YYDKDF (reference sequence). Trimming removed 0 bases from V and 2 bases from J; junction bases left unmatched: 1. The DNA for the CDR3 is TGTGCCACCAGCAGAGAGGGGACAGGGGGCAACTATGGCTACACCTTC. Its translation: CATSREGTGGNYGYTF.

The chain has TRBV5-1 and TRBJ2-5; 9 bases are a match to TRBD1. This CDR3 contains 15 residues. J was trimmed by 5 bases and V by 4 bases; bases with no gene match: 9. Germline CDR1 reads SGHRS; CDR2 reads YFSETQ. The DNA of the CDR3 is TGCGCCAGCAGCCCACAGGGGGCGGTCGATGAGACCCAGTACTTC. It yields the protein CASSPQGAVDETQYF.